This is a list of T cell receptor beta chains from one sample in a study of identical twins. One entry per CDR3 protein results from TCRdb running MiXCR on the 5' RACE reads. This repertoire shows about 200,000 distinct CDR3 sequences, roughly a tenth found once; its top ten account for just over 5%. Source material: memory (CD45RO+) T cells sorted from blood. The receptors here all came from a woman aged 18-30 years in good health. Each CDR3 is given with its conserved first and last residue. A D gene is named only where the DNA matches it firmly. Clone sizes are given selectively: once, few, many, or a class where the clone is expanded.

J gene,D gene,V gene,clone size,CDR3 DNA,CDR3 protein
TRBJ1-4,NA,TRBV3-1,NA,TGTGCCTCCTCCAAAGATTTCGCGGGAACAGCTAATGAAAAACTGTTTTTT,CASSKDFAGTANEKLFF
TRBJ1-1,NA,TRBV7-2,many,TGTGCCAGCAGCTTACAAGGTTCGGGGAACACTGAAGCTTTCTTT,CASSLQGSGNTEAFF
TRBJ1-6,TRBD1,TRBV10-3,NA,TGTGCCATCAGGGAGACAGGGGGGATTTCACCCCTCCACTTT,CAIRETGGISPLHF
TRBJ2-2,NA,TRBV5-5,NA,TGTGCCAGCAGCTCGATTACTCCCTTAGACACCGGGGAGCTGTTTTTT,CASSSITPLDTGELFF
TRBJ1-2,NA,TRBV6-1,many,TGTGCCAGCAGAACAACAGGGTCCAGGGGCTACACCTTC,CASRTTGSRGYTF
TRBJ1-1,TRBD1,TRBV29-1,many,TGCAGCGTTGAAGGTGTAGGGGGCGCGTTCACTGAAGCTTTCTTT,CSVEGVGGAFTEAFF
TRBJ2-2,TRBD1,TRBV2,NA,TGTGCCAGCAGCTTCACAGGGGCCGGGGAGCTGTTTTTT,CASSFTGAGELFF
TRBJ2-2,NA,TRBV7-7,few,TGTGCTAGCAGCTCTACCGGGGTTGCCGGGGAGCTGTTTTTT,CASSSTGVAGELFF
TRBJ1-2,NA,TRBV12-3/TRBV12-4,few,TGTGCCAGCAGTTACCAGTATGGCTACACCTTC,CASSYQYGYTF
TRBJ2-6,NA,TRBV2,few,TGTGCCAGCAGTGAAGTGGGGGCCAACGTCCTGACTTTC,CASSEVGANVLTF
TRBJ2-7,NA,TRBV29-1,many,TGCAGCGTTTACCTTAGGGAGCAGTACTTC,CSVYLREQYF
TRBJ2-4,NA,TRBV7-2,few,TGTGCCAGCAGCCAGAACAGGGAATGGGGTAAAAACATTCAGTACTTC,CASSQNREWGKNIQYF
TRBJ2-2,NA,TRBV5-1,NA,TGCGCCAGCAGGCAGGGTCAGAACACCGGGGAGCTGTTTTTT,CASRQGQNTGELFF
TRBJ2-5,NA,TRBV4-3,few,TGCGCCAGCAGCCAAGGGGCGGAACCCCACCAAGAGACCCAGTACTTC,CASSQGAEPHQETQYF
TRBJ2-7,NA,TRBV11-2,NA,TGTGTCAGCAGCTTATACGGTGGCGGGCTAACCTACGAGCAGTACTTC,CVSSLYGGGLTYEQYF
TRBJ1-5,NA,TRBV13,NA,TGTGCCAGCAGCTTAGACAGAGATCAGCCCCAGCATTTT,CASSLDRDQPQHF
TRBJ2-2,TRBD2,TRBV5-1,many,TGCGCCAGCAGCCCCCGTAGCGGGGGGAACACCGGGGAGCTGTTTTTT,CASSPRSGGNTGELFF
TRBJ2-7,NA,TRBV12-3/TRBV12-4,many,TGTGCCAGCAGCGTTACCCAGGGCTACGAGCAGTACTTC,CASSVTQGYEQYF
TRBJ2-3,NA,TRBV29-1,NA,TGCAGCGTTGATAAGGGTACGATAGATACGCAGTATTTT,CSVDKGTIDTQYF
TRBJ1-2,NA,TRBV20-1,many,TGCAGTGCTAGAGATGTACGCTACCTCTATGGCTACACCTTC,CSARDVRYLYGYTF
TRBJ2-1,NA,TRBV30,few,TGTGCCTGGAGTCGGAACTACAATGAGCAGTTCTTC,CAWSRNYNEQFF
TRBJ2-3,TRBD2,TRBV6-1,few,TGTGCCATACAACGAAGCGGGGGCAGGGCAGATACGCAGTATTTT,CAIQRSGGRADTQYF
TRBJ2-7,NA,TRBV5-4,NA,TGTGCCAGCAGCTTGGGCCCGACCGCCTACGAGCAGTACTTC,CASSLGPTAYEQYF
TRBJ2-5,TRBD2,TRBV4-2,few,TGTGCCAGCAGCCAAGAGGGGACTAGCGTTTTGGCCCAGTACTTC,CASSQEGTSVLAQYF
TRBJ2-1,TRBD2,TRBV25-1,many,TGTGCCAGCAGCCCCTATACCCACTTAGCGGGGAGTTTGGGCAATGAGCAGTTCTTC,CASSPYTHLAGSLGNEQFF